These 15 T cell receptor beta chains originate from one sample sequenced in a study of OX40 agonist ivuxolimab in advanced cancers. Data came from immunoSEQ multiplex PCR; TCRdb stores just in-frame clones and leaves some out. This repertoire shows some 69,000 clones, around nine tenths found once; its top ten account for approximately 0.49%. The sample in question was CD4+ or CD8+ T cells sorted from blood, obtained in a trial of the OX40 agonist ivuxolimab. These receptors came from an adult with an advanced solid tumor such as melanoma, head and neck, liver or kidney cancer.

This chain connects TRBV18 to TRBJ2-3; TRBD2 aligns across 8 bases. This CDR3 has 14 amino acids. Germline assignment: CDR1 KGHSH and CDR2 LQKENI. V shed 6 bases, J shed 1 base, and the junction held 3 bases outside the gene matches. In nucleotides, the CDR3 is TGTGCCAGCTCTGGGGGACTAGGCACAGATACGCAGTATTTT. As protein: CASSGGLGTDTQYF.

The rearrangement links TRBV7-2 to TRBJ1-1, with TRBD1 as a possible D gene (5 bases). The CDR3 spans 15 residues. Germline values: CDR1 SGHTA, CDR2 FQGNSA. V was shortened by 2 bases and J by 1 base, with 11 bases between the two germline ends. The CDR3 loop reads CASSLLGQGNTEAFF. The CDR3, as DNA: TGTGCCAGCAGCTTATTAGGGCAGGGGAACACTGAAGCTTTCTTT.

CDR3 residues: CASSHFGGSSHEQYF. The CDR3, as DNA: TGTGCCAGCAGCCACTTTGGCGGGAGTTCCCACGAGCAGTACTTC. The chain carries TRBV5-6 and TRBJ2-7; 7 bases map to TRBD2. The V and J ends lost 4 bases and 5 bases, in that order; junction bases with no gene match: 12. The CDR3 is made up of 15 amino acids. CDR1 SGHDT and CDR2 YYEEEE come from the germline V gene.

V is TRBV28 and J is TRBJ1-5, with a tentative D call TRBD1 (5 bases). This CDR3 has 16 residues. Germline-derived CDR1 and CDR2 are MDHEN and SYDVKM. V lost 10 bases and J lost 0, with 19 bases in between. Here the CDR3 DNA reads TGTGCCATCCTCCGTGGGGGGGAGCATAGCAATCAGCCCCAGCATTTT. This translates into CAILRGGEHSNQPQHF.

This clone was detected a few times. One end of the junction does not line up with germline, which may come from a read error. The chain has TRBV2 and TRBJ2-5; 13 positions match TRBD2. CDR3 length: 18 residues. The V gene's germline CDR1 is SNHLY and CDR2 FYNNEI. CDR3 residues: CASREGTSGTTRQETQYF. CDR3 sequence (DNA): TGTGCCAGCAGGGAAGGGACTAGCGGGACGACCCGCCAAGAGACCCAGTACTTC. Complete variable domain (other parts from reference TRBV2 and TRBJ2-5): EPEVTQTPSHQVTQMGQEVILRCVPISNHLYFYWYRQILGQKVEFLVSFYNNEISEKSEIFDDQFSVERPDGSNFTLKIRSTKLEDSAMYFCASREGTSGTTRQETQYFGPGTRLLVL.

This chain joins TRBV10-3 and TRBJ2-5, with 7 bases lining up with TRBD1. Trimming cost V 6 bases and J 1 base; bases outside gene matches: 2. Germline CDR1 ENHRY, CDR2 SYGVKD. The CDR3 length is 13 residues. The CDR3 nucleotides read TGTGCCATCAGGGGGGACAGCCAAGAGACCCAGTACTTC. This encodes CAIRGDSQETQYF.

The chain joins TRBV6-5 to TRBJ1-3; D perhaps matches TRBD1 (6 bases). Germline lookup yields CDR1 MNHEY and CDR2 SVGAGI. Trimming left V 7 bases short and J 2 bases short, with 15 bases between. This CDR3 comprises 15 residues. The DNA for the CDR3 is TGTGCCAGCACCCCCGGAGGGGGAACTGGAAACACCATATATTTT. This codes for CASTPGGGTGNTIYF.

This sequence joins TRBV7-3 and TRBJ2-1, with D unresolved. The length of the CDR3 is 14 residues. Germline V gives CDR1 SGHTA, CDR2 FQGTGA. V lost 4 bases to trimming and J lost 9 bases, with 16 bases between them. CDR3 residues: CASSSMESATEQFF. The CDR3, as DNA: TGTGCCAGCAGCTCCATGGAGTCGGCGACTGAGCAGTTCTTC. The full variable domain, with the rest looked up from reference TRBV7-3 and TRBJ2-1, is GAGVSQTPSNKVTEKGKYVELRCDPISGHTALYWYRQSLGQGPEFLIYFQGTGAADDSGLPNDRFFAVRPEGSVSTLKIQRTERGDSAVYLCASSSMESATEQFFGPGTRLTVL.

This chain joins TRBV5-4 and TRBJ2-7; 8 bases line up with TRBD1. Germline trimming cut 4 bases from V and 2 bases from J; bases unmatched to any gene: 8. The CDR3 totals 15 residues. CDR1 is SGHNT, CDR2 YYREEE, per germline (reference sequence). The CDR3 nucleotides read TGTGCCAGCAGCCCGGGGACAGGTCGACCCTACGAGCAGTACTTC. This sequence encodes CASSPGTGRPYEQYF.

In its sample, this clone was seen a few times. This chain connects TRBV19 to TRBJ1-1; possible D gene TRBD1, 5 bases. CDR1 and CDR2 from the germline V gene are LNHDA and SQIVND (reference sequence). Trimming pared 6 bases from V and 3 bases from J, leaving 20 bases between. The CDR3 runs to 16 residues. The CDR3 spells CASRMGRYQVDTEAFF. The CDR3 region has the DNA TGTGCCAGTAGAATGGGGCGTTATCAGGTGGACACTGAAGCTTTCTTT.

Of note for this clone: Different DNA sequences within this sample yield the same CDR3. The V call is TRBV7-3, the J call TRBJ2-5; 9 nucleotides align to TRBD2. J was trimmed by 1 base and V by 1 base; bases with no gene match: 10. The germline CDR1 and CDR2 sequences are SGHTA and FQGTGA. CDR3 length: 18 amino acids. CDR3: CASSLSGRAGGGQETQYF. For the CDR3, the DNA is TGTGCCAGCAGCTTAAGCGGTCGGGCGGGAGGGGGCCAAGAGACCCAGTACTTC.

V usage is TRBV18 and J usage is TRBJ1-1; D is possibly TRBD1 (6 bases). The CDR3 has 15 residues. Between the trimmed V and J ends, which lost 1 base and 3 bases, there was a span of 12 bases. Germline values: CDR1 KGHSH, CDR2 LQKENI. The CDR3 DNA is TGTGCCAGCTCACCACGGTCAGGGGCGGACACTGAAGCTTTCTTT. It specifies CASSPRSGADTEAFF.

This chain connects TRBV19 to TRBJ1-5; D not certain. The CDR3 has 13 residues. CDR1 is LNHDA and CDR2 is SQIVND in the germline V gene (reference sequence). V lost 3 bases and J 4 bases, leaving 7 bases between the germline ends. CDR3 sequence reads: CASSIQVNQPQHF. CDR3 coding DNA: TGTGCCAGTAGTATCCAGGTAAATCAGCCCCAGCATTTT. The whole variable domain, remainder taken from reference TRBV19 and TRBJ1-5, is DGGITQSPKYLFRKEGQNVTLSCEQNLNHDAMYWYRQDPGQGLRLIYYSQIVNDFQKGDIAEGYSVSREKKESFPLTVTSAQKNPTAFYLCASSIQVNQPQHFGDGTRLSIL.

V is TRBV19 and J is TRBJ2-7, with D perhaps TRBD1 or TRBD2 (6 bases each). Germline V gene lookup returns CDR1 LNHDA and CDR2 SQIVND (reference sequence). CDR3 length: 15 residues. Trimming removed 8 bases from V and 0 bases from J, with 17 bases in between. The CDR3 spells CASGTSGQFSYEQYF. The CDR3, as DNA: TGTGCCAGTGGGACAAGCGGGCAGTTCTCCTACGAGCAGTACTTC. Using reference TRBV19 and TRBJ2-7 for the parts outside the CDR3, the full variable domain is DGGITQSPKYLFRKEGQNVTLSCEQNLNHDAMYWYRQDPGQGLRLIYYSQIVNDFQKGDIAEGYSVSREKKESFPLTVTSAQKNPTAFYLCASGTSGQFSYEQYFGPGTRLTVT.

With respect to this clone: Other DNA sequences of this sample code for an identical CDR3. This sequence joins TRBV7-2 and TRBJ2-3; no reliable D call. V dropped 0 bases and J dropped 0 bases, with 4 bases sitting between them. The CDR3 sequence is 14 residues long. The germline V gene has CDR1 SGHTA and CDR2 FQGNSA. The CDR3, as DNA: TGTGCCAGCAGCTTAGCGGGAAGCACAGATACGCAGTATTTT. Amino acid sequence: CASSLAGSTDTQYF.